This T cell receptor (beta chain) was documented in a study of identifying expanded T cells in peripheral blood (dated by TCRdb to between 2017 and 2020). Background for the entire study: Technical replicates were generated by sequencing separate aliquots of the same genomic DNA pool, with four replicates compared pairwise. General conclusions and limits of the study: The authors expected that biological variance in healthy repertoires might rise further over much longer intervals, such as months to years. The beta-binomial model significantly reduced the number of clones called differentially abundant and the false-positive rate across all healthy-donor time intervals. The binomial model flagged around 1.1 differentially abundant clones between technical replicates, compared with about 17 over two weeks and roughly 19 over about four weeks. For all healthy donors, the variance in clone template counts between roughly 2-week samples rose significantly as total template count increased.

TCRbeta CDR3 regions were profiled with the immunoSEQ Assay using bias-controlled multiplex PCR amplification of genomic DNA. The authors processed their data as follows. The absolute abundance of each unique TCRbeta CDR3 region was quantified after sequences were collapsed and filtered. Differential abundance was tested with a binomial (Fisher-equivalent) model and with a beta-binomial model adding time-dependent variance fitted from healthy donors. Clones with fewer than 5 combined templates were removed, and differential abundance was called for clones with a Benjamini-Hochberg FDR below 0.01. The form v = (b*log(k)+a)^2 was used to model beta-binomial variance as a function of total template count across the two samples. TCRdb took this table from immuneACCESS and kept in-frame rearrangements with V and J called. Such tables lack part of the clones; where checked against another copy, unresolved V genes explain under half of the gap, and the rest is unexplained. V and J calls and clone size follow that table, whereas D and trimming were derived from the DNA. For this sample the table gives approximately 100,000 clones, of which about 89% were detected only once. Roughly 17% of the sample is in the top ten clones.

The CDR3 measures 14 amino acids from cysteine to phenylalanine. Kept here is only the CDR3 DNA, which spans 42 bases and is read in frame from base 1. Deletion took 7 bases off V and 4 bases off J, with a span of 16 bases between the germline ends. For CDR1 and CDR2, the germline V gene lists SQVTM and ANQGSEA. Notes on this clone: Which antigen it targets is not known. It has no much larger one-base neighbor in the sample; base qualities were not kept.

No immune events such as infections were documented for the healthy donors during the collection period. To calibrate time-dependent variance in a beta-binomial model of T-cell clone differential abundance, blood repertoires from healthy donors were used as a training cohort. The training cohort included around ten healthy donors, of whom 3 were female and 7 were male. Donor ages ranged from about 29 to 70 years, with an average of 43 years. Whole blood, obtained from a commercial supplier, was collected from each healthy donor at three time points spaced roughly 14 days apart. Genomic DNA was extracted from unsorted whole blood for immunosequencing.

Sequencing used blood. The TCR was taken from a person aged 18 to 70 in good health. This chain joins TRBV29-1 to TRBJ2-2; no confident D gene assignment can be made. The CDR3 in this case is CSGGPPGGTGELFF. The nucleotide sequence is given as TGCAGCGGTGGGCCCCCCGGTGGCACCGGGGAGCTGTTTTTT.